This T cell receptor beta chain was sequenced for a study of T-cell memory formation after mild COVID-19. TCRdb re-analysed the 5' RACE reads in MiXCR, keeping a single row per CDR3 protein. This sample carries some 300,000 distinct CDR3 sequences, 20% to 25% of them seen once, and the ten largest clones take over 20%. On this clonotype: As yet, its antigen is unknown.

Findings and caveats of the study: Clones contracting across day 15 to 85 had a balanced CD4/CD8 profile; later expanding clones leaned CD4+.

V lost 4 bases and J lost 3, with 3 bases in between. Germline lookup yields CDR1 LGHDT and CDR2 YNNKEL (reference sequence). This CDR3 is built from 11 residues. Sequenced input: PBMCs or a T cell subset sorted from them (not recorded which). This clonotype was obtained from a man aged 18-30 years who had mild COVID-19 (a few samples of this study predate the infection). Cell type and time point are not known. The rearrangement uses TRBV3-1 and TRBJ1-1; D uncertain. The CDR3 reads CASSRHTEAFF. For the CDR3, the DNA is TGTGCCAGCAGCCGGCACACTGAAGCTTTCTTT.